This is a list of T cell receptor beta chains from one sample in a study of control samples from healthy donors and cancer patients. TCRdb's copy holds only in-frame clones and misses some; the assay was immunoSEQ multiplex PCR. The top ten hold about 9.5% of the sample, which has under 100,000 clones, roughly 89% seen once. The sequenced sample was PBMCs. These receptors were taken from a woman between 50 and 59 years old with colorectal cancer. CDR3s leave out the opening cysteine and the closing phenylalanine or tryptophan.

V gene,J gene,CDR3 protein
TRBV7-2,TRBJ2-5,ASSLVVGRETQY
TRBV5-1,TRBJ1-6,ASTPGGFDNSPLH
TRBV6-5,TRBJ2-1,ASSSLAGGYNEQF
TRBV3-1/TRBV3-2,TRBJ1-5,ASSQDPNPGQGNQPQH
TRBV19,TRBJ2-2,ASSQGEVTGELF
TRBV19,TRBJ1-6,ASTRTGVGNSPLH
TRBV28,TRBJ1-5,ASSSPGGTQPQH
TRBV29-1,TRBJ1-1,SGNARGTEAF
TRBV6-5,TRBJ1-1,ASSYTPGTGTEAF
TRBV7-8,TRBJ1-2,ASSQGDYGYT
TRBV28,TRBJ2-5,ASSPQGAEETQY
TRBV7-9,TRBJ2-5,ASKNSRGTDLHETQY
TRBV19,TRBJ2-1,ASSTSGGYGNEQF
TRBV6-2/TRBV6-3,TRBJ2-5,ASSLANWVGTQY
TRBV15,TRBJ1-1,ATSIAYNTEAF
TRBV5-6,TRBJ2-2,ASSLVNSETTGELF
TRBV3-1/TRBV3-2,TRBJ1-2,ASSQGLCSWGYGYT
TRBV19,TRBJ1-1,ASRRGTGENTEAF
TRBV18,TRBJ1-4,ASSSMAATNEKLF
TRBV27,TRBJ2-1,ASSSDRVKKDNEQF
TRBV5-6,TRBJ2-5,ASSPLRGRLETQY
TRBV4-3,TRBJ2-1,ASSQDWGGSPGEQF
TRBV30,TRBJ1-6,AWSVLLDSPLH
TRBV5-4,TRBJ2-1,ASSLVSDNEQF
TRBV24-1,TRBJ2-5,ATSGGAGQETQY
TRBV5-4,TRBJ1-2,ASSLSGLIYGYT
TRBV5-1,TRBJ1-1,ASSSRLGGDTEAF
TRBV30,TRBJ2-3,AWSSGLGVDTQY
TRBV7-8,TRBJ1-6,ASSLWDGNSPLH
TRBV30,TRBJ1-3,AWTVSGNTIY
TRBV25-1,TRBJ1-1,ASSVYSGGTEAF
TRBV5-1,TRBJ1-1,ASRSGPQAVAF
TRBV12-5,TRBJ2-5,ASGLVVVETQY
TRBV6-2/TRBV6-3,TRBJ1-2,ASSFDRESGYT
TRBV3-1/TRBV3-2,TRBJ2-5,ASSHTYRLAGSQETQY
TRBV5-1,TRBJ1-4,ASRKGQGDDEY
TRBV5-1,TRBJ2-1,ASSRTQMNEQF
TRBV27,TRBJ1-5,ASSRIGGNQPQH
TRBV9,TRBJ2-6,ASSVVGGANVLT
TRBV19,TRBJ1-1,ASSEGTTIGAF
TRBV28,TRBJ1-6,ASRSTESSYNSPLH
TRBV5-1,TRBJ1-1,ASSVAGTYTEAF
TRBV30,TRBJ2-5,AWSVGGAETQY
TRBV19,TRBJ2-5,ASSTPGLAGGLETQY
TRBV6-5,TRBJ2-1,ASSRSDRANHEQF
TRBV6-2/TRBV6-3,TRBJ1-5,ASSNRQGGGNQPQH
TRBV4-3,TRBJ2-3,ASSRLGTSGGGTDTQY
TRBV4-3,TRBJ2-4,ASSQGNVGGSIQY
TRBV6-4,TRBJ2-1,ASRRKAGGLNEQF
TRBV13,TRBJ2-4,ASSAGQGRNIQY
TRBV7-9,TRBJ2-1,ASSLGQGAINEQF
TRBV18,TRBJ1-1,ASSLGENTEAF
TRBV27,TRBJ1-3,ASSLSAGGAKDTIY